Listed below are T cell receptor beta chains from one sample, sequenced in a study of cytomegalovirus exposure and HLA in healthy donors. The data were produced by immunoSEQ multiplex PCR, yet TCRdb's version contains in-frame clones alone and is incomplete. Among roughly 50,000 clones listed, 90% to 95% were seen once. Sequenced material: PBMCs. The receptors here all came from a young woman in good health and CMV-seropositive. The CDR3 runs from the conserved cysteine through the conserved F or W. The D gene is left open where the match is weak.

V	J	D	DNA	CDR3
TRBV15	TRBJ2-7	NA	TGTGCCACCAGCAGAGTGGTCAGGTCCGAGCAGTACTTC	CATSRVVRSEQYF
TRBV9	TRBJ2-1	TRBD1	TGTGCCAGCAGCGTAGGAGACAGGGCCCCTTACAATGAGCAGTTCTTC	CASSVGDRAPYNEQFF
TRBV19	TRBJ1-5	NA	TGTGCCAGTAGTACTCAGGGATCCAATCAGCCCCAGCATTTT	CASSTQGSNQPQHF
TRBV29-1	TRBJ2-1	TRBD2	TGCAGCGTTGCGGTGTGGGGGTCTAGCGGGGGCCGGAGCTCCTACAATGAGCAGTTCTTC	CSVAVWGSSGGRSSYNEQFF
TRBV2	TRBJ2-1	NA	TGTGCCAGCAGTGAGTCAGTTTCCTACAATGAGCAGTTCTTC	CASSESVSYNEQFF
TRBV18	TRBJ2-5	TRBD2	TGTGCCAGCTCAGCTTTTCGGGAGGGGATCGAGACCCAGTACTTC	CASSAFREGIETQYF
TRBV7-9	TRBJ1-1	NA	TGTGCCAGCAGTCCGGGGAGGGAGTGGGGCACTGAAGCTTTCTTT	CASSPGREWGTEAFF
TRBV19	TRBJ1-1	NA	TGTGCCAGTAGCTTAGGGGGTGAAGCTTTCTTT	CASSLGGEAFF
TRBV28	TRBJ2-1	NA	TGTGCCAGCAGTTCCCTTGGTGAGCTCAATGAGCAGTTCTTC	CASSSLGELNEQFF
TRBV28	TRBJ2-3	NA	NA	CASSSSAGGTDTQYF
TRBV6-5	TRBJ1-4	TRBD1	TGTGCCAGCAGTCTCCGGGACAGCCCTAATGAAAAACTGTTTTTT	CASSLRDSPNEKLFF